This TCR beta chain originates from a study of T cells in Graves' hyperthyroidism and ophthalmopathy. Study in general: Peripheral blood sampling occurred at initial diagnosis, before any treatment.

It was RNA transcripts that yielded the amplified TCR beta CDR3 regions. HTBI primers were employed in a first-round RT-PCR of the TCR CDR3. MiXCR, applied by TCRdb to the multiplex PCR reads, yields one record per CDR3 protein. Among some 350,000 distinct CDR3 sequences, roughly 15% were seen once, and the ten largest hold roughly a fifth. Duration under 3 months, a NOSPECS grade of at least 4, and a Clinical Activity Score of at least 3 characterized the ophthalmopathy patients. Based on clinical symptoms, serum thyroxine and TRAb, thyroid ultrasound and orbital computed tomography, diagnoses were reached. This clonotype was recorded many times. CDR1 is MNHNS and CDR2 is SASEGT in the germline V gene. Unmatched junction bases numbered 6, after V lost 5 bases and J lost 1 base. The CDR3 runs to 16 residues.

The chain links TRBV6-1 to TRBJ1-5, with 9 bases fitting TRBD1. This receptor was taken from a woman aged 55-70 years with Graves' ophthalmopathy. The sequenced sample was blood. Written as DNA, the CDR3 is TGTGCCAGCAGTAGGGACAGGGTATTGAGCAATCAGCCCCAGCATTTT. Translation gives CASSRDRVLSNQPQHF.